This T cell receptor beta chain is from a study of blood T cell repertoires in COVID-19. The V gene's germline CDR1 is KGHSH and CDR2 LQKENI. The V end was cut by 3 bases, the J end by 7 bases, with 16 bases between. The CDR3 runs 15 residues. It was within 2 weeks before study entry that exposed participants met a COVID-19 case. Profiling relied on immunoSEQ multiplex PCR, and the TCRdb table lists in-frame clones only, not all of them. The sample carries 200,000 to 250,000 clones, 86% recorded once. This TCR derives from a woman aged 25 to 39 who had been exposed to COVID-19. Sequencing was done on a sample of PBMCs or T cells enriched from blood (not recorded which). The gene calls are TRBV18 and TRBJ1-5; weak D call: TRBD1 (6 bases). The CDR3 region has the DNA TGTGCCAGCTCACCCACCGGGGGGCGGGAGCAGCCCCAGCATTTT. As protein: CASSPTGGREQPQHF.